This T cell receptor beta chain was obtained from a study of cytomegalovirus exposure and HLA in healthy donors. Study-wide results and caveats: Within a later analysis, the majority of CMV-associated TCR beta chains appeared HLA-restricted.

PCR employed 60 Vbeta and 13 Jbeta primers. Profiling relied on immunoSEQ multiplex PCR, and the TCRdb table lists in-frame clones only, not all of them. This sample yields under 200,000 clones, of which 80% are seen a single time; 4% to 5.5% belongs to the top ten. Germline-derived CDR1 and CDR2 are SNHLY and FYNNEI. This CDR3 region has 16 residues. The ends were cut back, 6 bases at V and 0 bases at J, with 14 bases in the middle. Details on this clone: No antigen is known for it.

The donors were healthy bone marrow donors. The sequence was obtained from a man between 25 and 39 years old in good health and CMV-seronegative. V gene TRBV2 combines with J gene TRBJ1-4, with TRBD1 as a possible D gene (5 bases). The specimen sequenced was PBMCs. CDR3 sequence: CASREGRRATNEKLFF. The CDR3 DNA reads as TGTGCCAGCAGGGAGGGGAGAAGAGCAACTAATGAAAAACTGTTTTTT.